This T cell receptor (beta chain) was sequenced during a study of T cells in women clearing cervical HPV infection. The CDR3 length is 19 residues. CDR1 is KGHSH, CDR2 LQKENI, per germline. V lost 3 bases, J lost 0 bases, and 18 bases lay in between. Here immunoSEQ multiplex PCR was the method, and the copy in TCRdb shows in-frame clones only, minus some. Its table records under 50,000 clones. As for this clone: The DNA ends 3 residues before the CDR3 does, and the rest of the CDR3 is filled in from the germline J gene.

Sequenced sample: blood buffy coat. The sequence was collected from a woman aged 18 to 75 with a cervical HPV16 infection that either progressed to CIN3+ or cleared (not recorded which). The rearrangement joins TRBV18 to TRBJ2-6, with a weak D call TRBD2 (6 bases). CDR3 in amino acids: CASSPPRARGFSGANVLTF. The CDR3 bases that were read are TGTGCCAGCTCACCTCCGAGGGCTCGGGGGTTCTCTGGGGCCAACGTC.